This is a list of T cell receptor beta chains from one sample in a study of CD8 T cells in ankylosing spondylitis. From the 5' RACE reads, TCRdb called clonotypes with MiXCR, one entry per CDR3 protein. The sample lists around 540,000 distinct CDR3 sequences; roughly an eighth were seen once. Sequenced input: blood, either unsorted or a sorted T cell fraction (not recorded which). Every receptor here comes from a male donor with ankylosing spondylitis. The CDR3 runs from the conserved cysteine through the conserved F or W. The order of the fields is J gene, V gene, D gene, clone size, CDR3 protein, CDR3 DNA. The D gene is left open where the match is weak. Clone size is shown for a subset of rows, as once, few, many or a class of expanded clone.

TRBJ2-3 | TRBV18 | TRBD2 | once | CASSPGLAGGGQYF | TGTGCCAGCTCACCGGGACTAGCGGGAGGTGGGCAGTATTTT
TRBJ2-5 | TRBV7-9 | . | few | CASSQAGGGETQYF | TGTGCCAGCAGCCAAGCCGGAGGTGGAGAGACCCAGTACTTC
TRBJ1-1 | TRBV5-6 | TRBD1 | . | CASSSIPGQINTEAFF | TGTGCCAGCAGCTCAATACCGGGACAGATAAACACTGAAGCTTTCTTT
TRBJ2-3 | TRBV27 | . | . | CASSDRSSTDTQYF | TGTGCCAGCAGTGACAGATCTAGCACAGATACGCAGTATTTT
TRBJ1-2 | TRBV10-3 | TRBD1 | many | CATGQENYGYTF | TGTGCCACCGGACAGGAGAACTATGGCTACACCTTC
TRBJ2-7 | TRBV9 | TRBD1 | . | CASSVGQDYEQYF | TGCGCCAGCAGCGTCGGACAGGACTACGAGCAGTACTTC
TRBJ1-3 | TRBV5-1 | . | . | CASSSDRPGLDTIYF | TGCGCCAGCAGCTCTGACAGGCCCGGGTTGGACACCATATATTTT
TRBJ1-2 | TRBV6-4 | . | few | CASSDSRSGDGTGYTF | TGTGCCAGCAGTGACTCGAGGTCGGGCGATGGTACCGGCTACACCTTC
TRBJ2-7 | TRBV12-3/TRBV12-4 | TRBD1 | few | CASSGTGEAYEQYF | TGTGCCAGCAGCGGGACAGGGGAGGCCTACGAGCAGTACTTC
TRBJ2-4 | TRBV18 | . | few | CASSPVVGKNIQYF | TGTGCCAGCTCACCAGTGGTGGGTAAAAACATTCAGTACTTC
TRBJ1-1 | TRBV4-1 | . | few | CATRPGGANTEAFF | TGCGCCACCCGGCCCGGAGGGGCGAACACTGAAGCTTTCTTT
TRBJ1-5 | TRBV12-3/TRBV12-4 | TRBD1 | . | CASSSWDRGNQPQHF | TGTGCCAGCAGTTCCTGGGACAGAGGAAATCAGCCCCAGCATTTT
TRBJ2-6 | TRBV2 | . | few | CASSDGYGANVLTF | TGTGCCAGCAGTGACGGGTACGGGGCCAACGTCCTGACTTTC